This TCR beta chain was profiled in a study of T cell responses to AZD1222 COVID-19 vaccine (dated by TCRdb to 2020 to 2022). With regard to the full study: TCR sequencing covered some 250 trial participants: 207 given two doses of AZD1222 and about 26 given two doses of MenACWY control vaccine. Trial participants were enrolled into age subgroups of 18-55, 56-69 and 70-plus years, which contained around 140, 26 and 57 TCR-sequenced participants, respectively.

The full study reports these points: The 56-69-year group was small, and its depth increase did not reach significance, likely because of low power. Because no day 14 peak-response samples were available, the repertoires could be characterized only after the peak T cell response. Conclusions about previously exposed vaccinees are limited because only 5 or 6 AZD1222 recipients were SARS-CoV-2 seropositive at baseline. Participants were mostly white British and included more females than males, and it was suggested by the authors that clonal diversity may have been underestimated. CD4 TCRs associated with the vaccine covered the entire spike protein, and the dominant responses were in regions 160-218 and 743-854. Reportedly, close to half of the unique spike-specific TCRs recognized epitopes lying outside the regions that are mutated in the B.1.351 and B.1.1.7 variants. Spike-specific TCR breadth and depth rose significantly after two AZD1222 doses compared with day 0 and with MenACWY recipients.

The CDR3 regions of human TCRbeta chains were analyzed by immunosequencing. For the original study's pipeline: Repertoire TCRs were checked for matches against a reference library of SARS-CoV-2-specific TCRs that had been generated using the MIRA antigen-specificity platform. Breadth was defined as the fraction of unique TCRs that were SARS-CoV-2-associated. Depth was defined as the fraction of total T cells that were SARS-CoV-2-associated. Each spike-specific TCR was assigned to its reactive spike region and to a CD4 or CD8 class using the MIRA data. Log10-transformed breadth and depth values were compared by one-way ANOVA with Sidak's multiple comparisons tests. Held by TCRdb, this immuneACCESS table contains in-frame sequences only and omits some clones. Under half of the omission traces to an unresolved V gene where checked; the cause of the rest is unknown. The V and J calls and clone size were taken over from that table, and D and trimming were inferred from the DNA. This sample lists 200,000 to 250,000 clones; more than 85% were detected once. Over 0.95% of the sample comes from the top ten.

Explained via the paper, the time point label denotes: baseline before first vaccination. What this sample's treatment or condition label stands for: meningococcal conjugate vaccine given as trial control. Vaccinee samples came from UK trials COV001 and COV002, including a single-blind randomized controlled phase 2/3 trial of AZD1222 (ChAdOx1 nCoV-19) in healthy adults. For TCRbeta chain sequencing, PBMC samples from trial participants were taken at day 0 and at day 28 after the second dose. The CDR3 runs 15 amino acids, cysteine and phenylalanine included. Of the read, only the CDR3 DNA is kept; its 45 bases are in frame from base 1. From the germline V gene (reference sequence), CDR1 is LNHDA and CDR2 is SQIVND. The junction shows trimming of 7 bases on V and 3 bases on J, and the gene matches do not reach 6 bases of it. Remarks on this clone: Its target antigen remains unknown. Per-nucleotide qualities are absent, and no much larger clonotype sits a single base away.

The sequence is built from TRBV19 and TRBJ2-1; 10 central bases correspond to TRBD2. The receptor was isolated from an adult in good health. The sample here was peripheral blood, taken on day 0 of MenACWY control vaccination. The CDR3 region has the sequence CASTNLAGVYNEQFF. In nucleotides, the sequence is TGTGCCAGTACCAATCTAGCGGGGGTCTACAATGAGCAGTTCTTC.